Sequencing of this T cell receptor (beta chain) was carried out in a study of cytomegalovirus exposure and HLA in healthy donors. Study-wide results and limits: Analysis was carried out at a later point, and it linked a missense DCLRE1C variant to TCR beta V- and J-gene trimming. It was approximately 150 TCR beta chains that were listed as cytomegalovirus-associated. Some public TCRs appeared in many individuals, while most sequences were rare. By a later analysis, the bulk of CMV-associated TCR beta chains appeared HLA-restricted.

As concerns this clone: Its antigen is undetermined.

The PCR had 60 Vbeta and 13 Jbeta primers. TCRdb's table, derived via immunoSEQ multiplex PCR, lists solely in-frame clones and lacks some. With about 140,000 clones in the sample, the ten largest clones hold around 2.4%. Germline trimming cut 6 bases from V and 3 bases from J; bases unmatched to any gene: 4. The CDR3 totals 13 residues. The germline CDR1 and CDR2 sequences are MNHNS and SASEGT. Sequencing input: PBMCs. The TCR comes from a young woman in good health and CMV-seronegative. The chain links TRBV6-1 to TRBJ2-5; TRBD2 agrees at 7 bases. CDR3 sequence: CASRGREEETQYF. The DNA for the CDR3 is TGTGCCAGCAGGGGCCGGGAGGAAGAGACCCAGTACTTC.